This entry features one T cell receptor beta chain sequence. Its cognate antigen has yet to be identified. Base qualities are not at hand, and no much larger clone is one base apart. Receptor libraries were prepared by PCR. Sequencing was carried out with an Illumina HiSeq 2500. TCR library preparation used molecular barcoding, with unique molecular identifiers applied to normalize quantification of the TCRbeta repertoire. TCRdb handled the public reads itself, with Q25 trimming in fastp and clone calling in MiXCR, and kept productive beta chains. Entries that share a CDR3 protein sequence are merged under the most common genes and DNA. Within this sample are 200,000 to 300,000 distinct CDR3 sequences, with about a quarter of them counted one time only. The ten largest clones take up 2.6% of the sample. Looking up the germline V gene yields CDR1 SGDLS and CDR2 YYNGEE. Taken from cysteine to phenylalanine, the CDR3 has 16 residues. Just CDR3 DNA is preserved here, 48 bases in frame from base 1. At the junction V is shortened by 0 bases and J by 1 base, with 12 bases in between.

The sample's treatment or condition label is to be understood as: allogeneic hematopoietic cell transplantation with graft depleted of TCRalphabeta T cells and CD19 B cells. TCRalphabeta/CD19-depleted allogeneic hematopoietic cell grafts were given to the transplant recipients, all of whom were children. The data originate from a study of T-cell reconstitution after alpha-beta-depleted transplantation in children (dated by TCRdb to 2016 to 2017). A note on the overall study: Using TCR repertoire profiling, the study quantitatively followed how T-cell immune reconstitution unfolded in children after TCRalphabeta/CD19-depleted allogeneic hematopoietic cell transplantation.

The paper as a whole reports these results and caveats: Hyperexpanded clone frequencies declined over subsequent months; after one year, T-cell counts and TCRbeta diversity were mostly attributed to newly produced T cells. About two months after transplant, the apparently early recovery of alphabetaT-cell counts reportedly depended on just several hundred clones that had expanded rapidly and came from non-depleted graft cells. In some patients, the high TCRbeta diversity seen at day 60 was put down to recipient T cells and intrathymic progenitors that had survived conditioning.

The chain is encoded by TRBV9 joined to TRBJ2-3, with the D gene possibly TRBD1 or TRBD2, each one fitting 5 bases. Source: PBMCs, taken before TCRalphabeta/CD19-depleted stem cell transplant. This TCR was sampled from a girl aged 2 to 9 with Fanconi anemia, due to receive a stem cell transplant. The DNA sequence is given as TGTGCCAGCAGCGTAGTTCCGGGGCGCGGCACAGATACGCAGTATTTT. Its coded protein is CASSVVPGRGTDTQYF. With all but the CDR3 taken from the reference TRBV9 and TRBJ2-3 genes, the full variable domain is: DSGVTQTPKHLITATGQRVTLRCSPRSGDLSVYWYQQSLDQGLQFLIQYYNGEERAKGNILERFSAQQFPDLHSELNLSSLELGDSALYFCASSVVPGRGTDTQYFGPGTRLTVL.